This T cell receptor beta chain was documented in a study of spatial heterogeneity in lung cancer. Looking at the study overall: The donor population consisted of some 67 patients with untreated, early-stage non-small cell lung cancer. Sequenced follow-up PBMC samples came a median of about two years after resection, where available.

Time point of the sample: blood at routine non-recurrence follow-up after resection. The sequenced material consisted of unsorted whole RNA from tumor, nontumor lung or frozen PBMC. TCRdb independently ran MiXCR on the 5' RACE reads; one entry per CDR3 protein. The top ten clones hold roughly 17% of a sample with 95,000 to 130,000 distinct CDR3 sequences, 9.5% to 15% of them seen once. Germline CDR1 reads MDHEN; CDR2 reads SYDVKM. Losses at the gene ends were 6 bases for V and 3 bases for J; bases not matched to a gene: 5. CDR3 length: 14 amino acids. Broader study findings: The appearance of ubiquitous expanded tumor TCRs in blood was greater at resection than follow-up.

With regard to this clonotype: The antigen is not known.

The chain combines TRBV28 with TRBJ1-2; 9 bases are a match to TRBD1. This specimen was PBMCs, taken at follow-up. The sequence was collected from a male donor with early-stage non-small cell lung cancer. As DNA, the CDR3 is TGTGCCAGCAGAAAACAGGGGGCGGACTATGGCTACACCTTC. As protein: CASRKQGADYGYTF.